The rows below give T cell receptor beta chains drawn from one sample of a study of healthy donors' naive CD4 and CD8 T cells. MiXCR, run by TCRdb on the reads, gives a single entry per CDR3 protein. Altogether approximately 180,000 distinct CDR3 sequences are present, 65% to 75% being singletons, with the ten largest covering 2.3%. Sequencing used naive CD4+ and CD8+ T cells sorted from blood, pooled from several donors. The source of these receptors is a pool of human donors in good health; the sample pools cells from several healthy donors. CDR3s include the opening cysteine and the closing phenylalanine or tryptophan. Each record gives: V gene, J gene, CDR3 protein.

>TRBV10-3|TRBJ1-1
CAISESVNTEAFF
>TRBV27|TRBJ2-1
CASSFRGQVYEQFF
>TRBV27|TRBJ1-3
CASSLHREGTGNTIYF
>TRBV6-4|TRBJ2-1
CASSELPRFDEQFF
>TRBV27|TRBJ2-1
CAGSLSSGPLPDEQFF
>TRBV20-1|TRBJ1-1
CSAPLSGLQEAFF
>TRBV29-1|TRBJ2-1
CSVSEHRDRGYNEQFF
>TRBV5-4|TRBJ2-3
CASSTAGTDTQYF
>TRBV27|TRBJ2-2
CASSTGPYTGELFF
>TRBV29-1|TRBJ1-2
CSVASGQGTYGYTF
>TRBV7-2|TRBJ2-3
CASSLLSGPDTQYF
>TRBV29-1|TRBJ2-3
CSVETLTDTQYF
>TRBV20-1|TRBJ2-1
CSARDNGLDNEQFF
>TRBV6-5|TRBJ2-1
CASRRGLAGFYNEQFF
>TRBV19|TRBJ1-1
CASSTPRQGWNTEAFF
>TRBV29-1|TRBJ1-3
CSAGTGLLSGNTIYF
>TRBV6-5|TRBJ2-7
CASSQHAYEQYF
>TRBV6-2/TRBV6-3|TRBJ2-5
CASSPDTQETQYF